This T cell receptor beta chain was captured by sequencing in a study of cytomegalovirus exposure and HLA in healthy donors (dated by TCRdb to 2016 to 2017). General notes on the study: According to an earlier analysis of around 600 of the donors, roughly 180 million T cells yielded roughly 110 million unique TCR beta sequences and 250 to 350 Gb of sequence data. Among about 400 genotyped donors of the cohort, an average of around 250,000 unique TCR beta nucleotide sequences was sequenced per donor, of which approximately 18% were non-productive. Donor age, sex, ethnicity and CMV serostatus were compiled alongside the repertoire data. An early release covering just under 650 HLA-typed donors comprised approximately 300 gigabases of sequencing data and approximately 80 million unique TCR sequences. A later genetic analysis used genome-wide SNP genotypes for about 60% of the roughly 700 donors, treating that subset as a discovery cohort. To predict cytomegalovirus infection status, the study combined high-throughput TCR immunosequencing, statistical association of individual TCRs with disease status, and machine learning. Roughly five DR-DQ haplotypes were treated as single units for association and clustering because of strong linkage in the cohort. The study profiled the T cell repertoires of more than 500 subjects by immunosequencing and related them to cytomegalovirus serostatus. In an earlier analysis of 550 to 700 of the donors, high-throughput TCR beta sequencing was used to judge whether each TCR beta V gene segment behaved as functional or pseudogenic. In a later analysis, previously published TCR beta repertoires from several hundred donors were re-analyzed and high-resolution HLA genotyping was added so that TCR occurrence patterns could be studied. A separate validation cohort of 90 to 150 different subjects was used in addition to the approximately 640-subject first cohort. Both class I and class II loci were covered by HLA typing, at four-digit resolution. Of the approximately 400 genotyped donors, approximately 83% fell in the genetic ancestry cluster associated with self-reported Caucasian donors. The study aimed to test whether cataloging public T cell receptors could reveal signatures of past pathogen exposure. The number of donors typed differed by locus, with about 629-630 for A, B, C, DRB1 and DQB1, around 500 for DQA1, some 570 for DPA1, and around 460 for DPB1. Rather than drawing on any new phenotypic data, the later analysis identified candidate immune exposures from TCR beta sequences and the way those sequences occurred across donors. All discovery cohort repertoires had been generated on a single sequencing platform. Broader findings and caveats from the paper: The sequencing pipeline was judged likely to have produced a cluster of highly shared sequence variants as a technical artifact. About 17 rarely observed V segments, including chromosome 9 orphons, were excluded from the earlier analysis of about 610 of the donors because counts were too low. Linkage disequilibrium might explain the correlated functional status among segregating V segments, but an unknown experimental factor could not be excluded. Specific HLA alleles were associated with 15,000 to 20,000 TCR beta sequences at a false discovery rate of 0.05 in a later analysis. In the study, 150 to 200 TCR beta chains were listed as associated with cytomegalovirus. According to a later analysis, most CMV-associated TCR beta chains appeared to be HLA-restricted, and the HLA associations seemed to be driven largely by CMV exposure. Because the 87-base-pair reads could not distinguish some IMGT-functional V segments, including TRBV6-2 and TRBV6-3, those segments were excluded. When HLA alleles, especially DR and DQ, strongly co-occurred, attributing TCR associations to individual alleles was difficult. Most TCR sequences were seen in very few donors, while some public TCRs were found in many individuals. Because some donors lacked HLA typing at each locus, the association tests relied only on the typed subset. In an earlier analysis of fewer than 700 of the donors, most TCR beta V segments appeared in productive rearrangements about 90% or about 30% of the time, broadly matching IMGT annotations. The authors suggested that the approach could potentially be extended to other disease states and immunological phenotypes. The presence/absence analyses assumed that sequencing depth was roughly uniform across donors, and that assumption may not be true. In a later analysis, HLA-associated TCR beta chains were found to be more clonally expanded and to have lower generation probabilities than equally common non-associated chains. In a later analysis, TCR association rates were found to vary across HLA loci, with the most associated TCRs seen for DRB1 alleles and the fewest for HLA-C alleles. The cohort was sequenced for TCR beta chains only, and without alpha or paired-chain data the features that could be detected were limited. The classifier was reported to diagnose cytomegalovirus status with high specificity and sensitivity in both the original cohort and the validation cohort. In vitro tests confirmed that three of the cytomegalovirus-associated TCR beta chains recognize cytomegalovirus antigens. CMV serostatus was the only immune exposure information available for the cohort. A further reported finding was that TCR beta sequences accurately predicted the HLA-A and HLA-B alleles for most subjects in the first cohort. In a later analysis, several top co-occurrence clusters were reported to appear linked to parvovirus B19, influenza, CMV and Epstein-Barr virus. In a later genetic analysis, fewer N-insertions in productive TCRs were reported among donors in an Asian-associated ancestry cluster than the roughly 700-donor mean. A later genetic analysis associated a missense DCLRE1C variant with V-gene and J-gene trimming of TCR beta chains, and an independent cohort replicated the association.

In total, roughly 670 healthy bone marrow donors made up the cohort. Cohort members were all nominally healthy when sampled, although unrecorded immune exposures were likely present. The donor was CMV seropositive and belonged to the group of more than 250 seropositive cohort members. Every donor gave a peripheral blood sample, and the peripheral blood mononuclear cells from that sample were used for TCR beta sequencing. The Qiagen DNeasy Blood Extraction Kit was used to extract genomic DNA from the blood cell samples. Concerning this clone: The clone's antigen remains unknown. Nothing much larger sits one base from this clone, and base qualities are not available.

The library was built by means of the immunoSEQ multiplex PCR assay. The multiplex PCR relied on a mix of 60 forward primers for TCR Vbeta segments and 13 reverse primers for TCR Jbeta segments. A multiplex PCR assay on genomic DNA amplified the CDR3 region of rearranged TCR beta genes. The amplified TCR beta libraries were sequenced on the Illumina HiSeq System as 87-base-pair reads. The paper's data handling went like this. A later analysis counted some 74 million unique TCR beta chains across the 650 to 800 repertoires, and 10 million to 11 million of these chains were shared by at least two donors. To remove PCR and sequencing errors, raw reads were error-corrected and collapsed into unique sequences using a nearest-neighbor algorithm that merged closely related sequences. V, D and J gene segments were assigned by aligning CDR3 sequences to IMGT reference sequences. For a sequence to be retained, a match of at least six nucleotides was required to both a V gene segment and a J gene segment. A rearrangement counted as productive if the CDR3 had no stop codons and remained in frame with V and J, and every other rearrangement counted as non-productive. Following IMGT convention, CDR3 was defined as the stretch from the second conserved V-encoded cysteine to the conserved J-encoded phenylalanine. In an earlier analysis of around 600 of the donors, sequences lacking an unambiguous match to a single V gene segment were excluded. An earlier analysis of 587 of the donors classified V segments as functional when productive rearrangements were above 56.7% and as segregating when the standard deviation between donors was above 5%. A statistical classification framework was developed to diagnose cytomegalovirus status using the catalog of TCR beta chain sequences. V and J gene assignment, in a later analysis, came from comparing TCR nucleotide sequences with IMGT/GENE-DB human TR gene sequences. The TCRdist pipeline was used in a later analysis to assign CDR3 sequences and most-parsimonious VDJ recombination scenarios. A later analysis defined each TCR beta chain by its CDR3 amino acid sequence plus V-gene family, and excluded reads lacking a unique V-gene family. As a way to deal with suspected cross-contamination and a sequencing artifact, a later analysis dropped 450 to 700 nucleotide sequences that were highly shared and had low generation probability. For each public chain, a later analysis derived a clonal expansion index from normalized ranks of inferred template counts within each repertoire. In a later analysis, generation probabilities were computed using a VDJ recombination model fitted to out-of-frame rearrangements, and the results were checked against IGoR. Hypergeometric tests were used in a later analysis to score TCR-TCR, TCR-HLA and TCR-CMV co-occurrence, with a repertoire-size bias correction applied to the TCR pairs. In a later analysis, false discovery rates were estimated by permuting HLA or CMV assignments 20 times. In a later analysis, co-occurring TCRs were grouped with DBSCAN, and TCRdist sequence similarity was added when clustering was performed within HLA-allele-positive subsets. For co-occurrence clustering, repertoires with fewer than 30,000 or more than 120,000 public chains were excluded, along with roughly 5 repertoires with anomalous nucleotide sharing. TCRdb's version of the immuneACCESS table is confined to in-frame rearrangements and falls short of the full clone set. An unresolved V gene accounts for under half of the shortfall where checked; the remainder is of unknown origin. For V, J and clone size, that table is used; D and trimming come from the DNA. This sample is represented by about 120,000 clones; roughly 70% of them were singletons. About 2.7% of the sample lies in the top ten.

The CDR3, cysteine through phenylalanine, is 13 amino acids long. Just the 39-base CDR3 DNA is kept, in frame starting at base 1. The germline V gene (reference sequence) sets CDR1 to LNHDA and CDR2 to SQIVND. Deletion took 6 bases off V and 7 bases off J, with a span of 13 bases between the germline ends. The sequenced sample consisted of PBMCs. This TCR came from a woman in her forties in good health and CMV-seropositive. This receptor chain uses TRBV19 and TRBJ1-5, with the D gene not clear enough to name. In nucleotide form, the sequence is TGTGCCAGTAGCACTCACCCCCAACAGCCCCAGCATTTT. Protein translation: CASSTHPQQPQHF.